What follows describes a single T cell receptor (beta chain). Its antigen is as yet unknown. At the DNA level, this CDR3 is encoded by other sequences in the same sample as well. This sample was taken from a study of OX40 agonist ivuxolimab in advanced cancers. Study details: Anti-PD-1, anti-PD-L1 or anti-CTLA-4 therapy given earlier was allowed, and roughly 40% had some.

TCRdb keeps only in-frame clones here, not all; method: immunoSEQ multiplex PCR. The sample yields roughly 92,000 clones, around nine tenths seen once. Enrollment shut out patients with autoimmune disease history or systemic immunosuppression. Study outcomes and limitations: More expanded clones were seen, on average, in CD8+ T cells than in CD4+. With doses of 0.1 to 3.0 mg/kg, CD4+ and CD8+ blood T cells had undergone clonal expansion by week 6.

The sequencing here drew on CD4+ or CD8+ T cells sorted from blood, taken in a trial of the OX40 agonist ivuxolimab. This TCR came from an adult with an advanced solid tumor such as melanoma, head and neck, liver or kidney cancer.

In nucleotides, the CDR3 is TGTGCCAGCAGCGTAAATCTGAACACTGAAGCTTTCTTT. The encoded protein is CASSVNLNTEAFF. The chain links TRBV9 to TRBJ1-1, with D uncertain. The CDR3 spans 13 residues. The germline CDR1 and CDR2 sequences are SGDLS and YYNGEE. Trimming left V 1 base short and J 0 bases short, with 4 bases between.